This T cell receptor beta chain appears in the sequencing data of a study of T cell responses to AZD1222 COVID-19 vaccine. Study observations and caveats: Nearly half of spike-specific TCRs reportedly go after variant regions that carry no mutations.

Comment on this clone: Its antigen is as yet unknown.

V lost 3 bases, J lost 6 bases, and 0 bases stayed unmatched. CDR3 length: 14 amino acids. CDR1 is SGHDT, CDR2 YYEEEE, per germline. Method: immunoSEQ multiplex PCR; TCRdb's copy keeps in-frame clones and lacks some. The sample consists of some 150,000 clones, 80% to 90% of them appearing once. Source: peripheral blood, taken on day 0 of AZD1222 vaccination. This sequence originates from an adult in good health. The chain links TRBV5-6 to TRBJ1-4; TRBD1 agrees at 12 bases. CDR3 coding DNA: TGTGCCAGCAGCTGGGACAGGGGGCATGAAAAACTGTTTTTT. It specifies CASSWDRGHEKLFF.